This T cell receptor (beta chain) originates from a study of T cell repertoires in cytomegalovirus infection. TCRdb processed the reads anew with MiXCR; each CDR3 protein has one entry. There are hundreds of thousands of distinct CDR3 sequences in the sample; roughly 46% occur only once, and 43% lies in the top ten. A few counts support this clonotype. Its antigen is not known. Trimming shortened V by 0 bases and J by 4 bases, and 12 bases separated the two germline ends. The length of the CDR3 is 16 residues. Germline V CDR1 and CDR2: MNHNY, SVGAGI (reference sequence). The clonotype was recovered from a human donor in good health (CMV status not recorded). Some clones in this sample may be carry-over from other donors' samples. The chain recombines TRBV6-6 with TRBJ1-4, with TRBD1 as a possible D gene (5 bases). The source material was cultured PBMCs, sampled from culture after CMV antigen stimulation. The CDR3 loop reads CASSYSAGTVNEKLFF. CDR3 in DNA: TGTGCCAGCAGTTACTCCGCAGGGACGGTTAATGAAAAACTGTTTTTT.